The rows below give T cell receptor beta chains drawn from one sample of a study of shared clonotypes between healthy human individuals. Libraries were prepared by immunoSEQ multiplex PCR; TCRdb keeps only in-frame clonotypes and omits some of them. The sample holds roughly 2.5 million clones, around nine tenths seen once. What was sequenced was naive CD4+ T cells sorted from blood. All receptors come from a man between 18 and 29 years old in good health. CDR3s include the opening cysteine and the closing phenylalanine or tryptophan. A D gene is named only where the DNA matches it firmly. Only part of the rows carry a size: once, few, many, or a class if the clone is expanded.

abundance	d_gene	v_gene	j_gene	CDR3aa	CDR3nt
-	TRBD1	TRBV28	TRBJ1-5	CACETGGFSNQPQHF	TGTGCGTGTGAGACAGGGGGCTTTAGCAATCAGCCCCAGCATTTT
-	-	TRBV7-9	TRBJ2-3	CASSRPGPRDTDTQYF	TGTGCCAGCAGCCGCCCGGGACCCAGAGACACAGATACGCAGTATTTT
-	TRBD1	TRBV27	TRBJ2-7	CASSLGTGREGYEQYF	TGTGCCAGCAGTTTAGGGACAGGGAGGGAAGGCTACGAGCAGTACTTC
-	-	TRBV19	TRBJ1-2	CASNNRGAVGYTF	TGTGCCAGTAATAACAGAGGAGCGGTTGGCTACACCTTC
-	-	TRBV12-1	TRBJ2-7	CASSFAPPRGGLAGEQYF	TGTGCCAGCAGCTTTGCGCCCCCCAGAGGAGGGTTGGCGGGCGAGCAGTACTTC
-	TRBD2	TRBV2	TRBJ2-3	CASIAGGLAGVTQYF	TGTGCCAGCATCGCAGGGGGGCTAGCGGGAGTCACGCAGTATTTT
-	TRBD2	TRBV14	TRBJ2-7	CASSQDLAGGYEQYF	TGTGCCAGCAGCCAAGACCTAGCGGGTGGCTACGAGCAGTACTTC
-	TRBD1	TRBV25-1	TRBJ2-7	CASSELGQGSSYEQYF	TGTGCCAGCAGTGAACTAGGACAGGGGAGCTCCTACGAGCAGTACTTC
few	-	TRBV7-2	TRBJ2-7	CASSLDPGKDEQYF	TGTGCCAGCAGCTTAGATCCAGGGAAAGACGAGCAGTACTTC
-	TRBD2	TRBV11-2	TRBJ2-2	CASSLAGLNTGELFF	TGTGCCAGCAGCCTAGCGGGCTTGAACACCGGGGAGCTGTTTTTT
-	-	TRBV28	TRBJ1-1	CASSLRDRPNTEAFF	TGTGCCAGCAGTTTAAGGGACCGACCGAACACTGAAGCTTTCTTT
-	-	TRBV27	TRBJ1-6	CASGPWSNSPLHF	TGTGCCAGCGGTCCTTGGAGTAATTCACCCCTCCACTTT
-	TRBD1	TRBV6-5	TRBJ1-1	CASSRGQLNTEAFF	TGTGCCAGCAGTAGGGGACAGCTGAACACTGAAGCTTTCTTT
-	-	TRBV2	TRBJ2-1	CASSSRAPPREQFF	TGTGCCAGCAGTAGCCGGGCCCCTCCACGGGAGCAGTTCTTC
once	-	TRBV10-3	TRBJ2-5	CAIGSRGGLETQYF	TGTGCCATCGGCTCTCGTGGCGGCTTGGAGACCCAGTACTTC
-	-	TRBV6-5	TRBJ2-3	CASSPGPGADTQYF	TGTGCCAGCAGCCCAGGACCAGGGGCAGATACGCAGTATTTT
-	TRBD1	TRBV4-1	TRBJ1-4	CASQTSRGRDEKLFF	TGCGCCAGTCAGACGAGCAGGGGGCGAGACGAAAAACTGTTTTTT
few	TRBD1	TRBV19	TRBJ1-1	CASSIVGQANTEAFF	TGTGCCAGTAGTATAGTGGGACAGGCGAACACTGAAGCTTTCTTT
-	-	TRBV5-1	TRBJ2-5	CASSDSRQETQYF	TGCGCCAGCAGCGACAGTCGCCAAGAGACCCAGTACTTC
few	TRBD1	TRBV6-5	TRBJ1-5	CASSWGTGDQPQHF	TGTGCCAGCAGTTGGGGGACAGGGGATCAGCCCCAGCATTTT
-	TRBD1	TRBV10-3	TRBJ2-7	CAISELLGTGYEQYF	TGTGCCATCAGTGAACTTTTAGGGACAGGTTACGAGCAGTACTTC
-	-	TRBV2	TRBJ2-1	CAIMDLSNEQFF	TGTGCCATCATGGACTTGTCCAATGAGCAGTTCTTC
-	-	TRBV7-8	TRBJ1-2	CASSTRQATSYGYTF	TGTGCCAGCAGCACGAGACAGGCGACTAGCTATGGCTACACCTTC
-	TRBD2	TRBV5-4	TRBJ2-3	CATSPSGSSTDTQYF	TGTGCCACGTCTCCTAGCGGGAGTTCGACAGATACGCAGTATTTT
-	-	TRBV11-2	TRBJ1-1	CATVAGPAMNTEAFF	TGTGCCACCGTAGCAGGGCCTGCCATGAACACTGAAGCTTTCTTT
-	-	TRBV28	TRBJ1-5	CASSRRGEGNQPQHF	TGTGCCAGCAGTCGGAGGGGTGAGGGCAATCAGCCCCAGCATTTT
-	-	TRBV5-6	TRBJ1-5	CASSLGSGQRKGPQHF	TGTGCCAGCAGCTTAGGGTCAGGACAGCGAAAAGGGCCCCAGCATTTT
-	TRBD1	TRBV6-6	TRBJ1-6	CASSAGQSTPLHF	TGTGCCAGCAGTGCGGGACAGAGTACACCCCTCCACTTT
-	TRBD1	TRBV5-1	TRBJ2-7	CASSGVTGEISYEQYF	TGCGCCAGCAGCGGGGTGACAGGGGAAATATCCTACGAGCAGTACTTC
-	-	TRBV14	TRBJ1-1	CASSQGWAVDTEAFF	TGTGCCAGCAGCCAGGGTTGGGCCGTAGACACTGAAGCTTTCTTT
once	-	TRBV9	TRBJ2-2	CASSPRKGSGTGELFF	TGTGCCAGCAGCCCCCGGAAGGGGTCAGGCACCGGGGAGCTGTTTTTT
-	TRBD1	TRBV19	TRBJ1-5	CASLPSDRDRQPQHF	TGTGCCAGTTTGCCCTCCGACAGGGATCGCCAGCCCCAGCATTTT
-	TRBD2	TRBV7-9	TRBJ2-3	CASSLLELAGSTDTQYF	TGTGCCAGCAGCTTACTCGAATTAGCGGGGAGCACAGATACGCAGTATTTT
-	-	TRBV11-2	TRBJ1-1	CASSFTTGEAFF	TGTGCCAGCAGCTTTACGACAGGTGAAGCTTTCTTT
-	-	TRBV6-1	TRBJ2-7	CASRAEVNEQYF	TGTGCCAGCCGGGCGGAGGTAAACGAGCAGTACTTC
-	-	TRBV4-3	TRBJ2-7	CASSQDRLPSYEQYF	TGCGCCAGCAGCCAAGATAGGCTTCCCTCCTACGAGCAGTACTTC
-	TRBD1	TRBV5-8	TRBJ2-7	CASSFLGTGGVEQYF	TGTGCCAGCAGCTTCCTCGGGACAGGGGGCGTCGAGCAGTACTTC
-	TRBD1	TRBV10-3	TRBJ2-7	CAISQDRVDHEQYF	TGTGCCATCAGTCAGGACAGGGTCGACCACGAGCAGTACTTC
-	-	TRBV6-5	TRBJ2-5	CASSYSGRQETQYF	TGTGCCAGCAGTTACTCGGGCAGACAAGAGACCCAGTACTTC
-	-	TRBV11-3	TRBJ2-2	CASSPNGVSLPGELFF	TGTGCCAGCAGCCCCAACGGGGTTTCTTTACCCGGGGAGCTGTTTTTT
once	-	TRBV7-8	TRBJ1-3	CASSLGLKRVGSGNTIYF	TGTGCCAGCAGCTTAGGCCTGAAGAGGGTGGGTTCCGGAAACACCATATATTTT
-	-	TRBV9	TRBJ1-1	CASSVSIHTEAFF	TGTGCCAGCAGCGTAAGCATTCACACTGAAGCTTTCTTT
-	-	TRBV27	TRBJ1-1	CASSLSGGFAEAFF	TGTGCCAGCAGTTTATCTGGGGGTTTTGCTGAAGCTTTCTTT
-	TRBD1	TRBV28	TRBJ1-4	CASSSQGDNEKLFF	TGTGCCAGCAGTTCCCAGGGGGATAATGAAAAACTGTTTTTT
-	-	TRBV4-1	TRBJ2-7	CASSPNVRAEQYF	TGCGCCAGCAGCCCGAACGTCAGGGCCGAGCAGTACTTC
-	-	TRBV2	TRBJ1-2	CASSALQHDKGDGYTF	TGTGCCAGCAGCGCCCTGCAACATGACAAAGGGGATGGCTACACCTTC
few	-	TRBV6-1	TRBJ1-1	CASSVGDSEAFF	TGTGCCAGCAGTGTAGGGGATTCTGAAGCTTTCTTT
-	-	TRBV6-5	TRBJ1-2	CASSYSVRDGYTF	TGTGCCAGCAGTTACTCGGTCAGGGATGGCTACACCTTC